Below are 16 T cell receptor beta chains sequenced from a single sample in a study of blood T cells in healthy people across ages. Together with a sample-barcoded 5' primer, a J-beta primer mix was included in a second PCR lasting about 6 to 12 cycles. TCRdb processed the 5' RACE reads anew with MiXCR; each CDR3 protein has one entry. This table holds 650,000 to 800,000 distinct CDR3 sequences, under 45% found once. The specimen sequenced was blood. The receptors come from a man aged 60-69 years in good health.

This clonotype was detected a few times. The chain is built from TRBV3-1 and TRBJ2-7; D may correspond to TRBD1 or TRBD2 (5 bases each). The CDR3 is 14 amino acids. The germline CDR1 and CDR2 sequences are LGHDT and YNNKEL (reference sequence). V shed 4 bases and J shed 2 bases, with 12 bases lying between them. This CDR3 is CASSLGWGPYEQYF. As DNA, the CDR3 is TGTGCCAGCAGCCTGGGTTGGGGACCCTACGAGCAGTACTTC.

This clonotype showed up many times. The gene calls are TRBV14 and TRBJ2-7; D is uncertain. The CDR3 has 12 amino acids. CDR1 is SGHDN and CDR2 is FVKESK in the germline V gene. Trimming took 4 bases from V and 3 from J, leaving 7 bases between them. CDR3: CASSPGHYEQYF. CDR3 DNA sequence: TGTGCCAGCAGCCCCGGCCACTACGAGCAGTACTTC.

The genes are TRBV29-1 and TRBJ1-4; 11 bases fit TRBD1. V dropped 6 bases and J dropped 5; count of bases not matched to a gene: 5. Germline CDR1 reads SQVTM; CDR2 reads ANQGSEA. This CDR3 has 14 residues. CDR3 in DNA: TGCAGCGTGGGGGGACAGGGGGAAAATGAAAAACTGTTTTTT. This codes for CSVGGQGENEKLFF.

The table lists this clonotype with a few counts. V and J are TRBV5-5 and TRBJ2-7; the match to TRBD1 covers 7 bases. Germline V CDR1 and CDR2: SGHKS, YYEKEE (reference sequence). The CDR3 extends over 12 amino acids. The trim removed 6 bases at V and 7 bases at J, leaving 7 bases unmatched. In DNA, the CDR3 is TGTGCCAGCACCGGGACAGAGTCAGAGCAGTACTTC. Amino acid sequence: CASTGTESEQYF.

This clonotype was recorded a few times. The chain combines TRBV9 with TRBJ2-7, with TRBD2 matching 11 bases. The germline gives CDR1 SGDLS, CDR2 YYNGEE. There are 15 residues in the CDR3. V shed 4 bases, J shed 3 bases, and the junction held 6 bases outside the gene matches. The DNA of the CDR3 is TGTGCCAGCAGCCCGAGACTAGCGGGGTACTACGAGCAGTACTTC. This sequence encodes CASSPRLAGYYEQYF.

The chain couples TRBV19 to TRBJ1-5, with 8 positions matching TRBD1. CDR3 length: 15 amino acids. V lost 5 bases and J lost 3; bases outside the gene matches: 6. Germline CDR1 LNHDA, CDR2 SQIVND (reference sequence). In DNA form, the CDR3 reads TGTGCCAGTAGTGTGGGACAGGCTTTCAATCAGCCCCAGCATTTT. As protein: CASSVGQAFNQPQHF. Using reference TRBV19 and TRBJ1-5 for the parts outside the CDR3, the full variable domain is DGGITQSPKYLFRKEGQNVTLSCEQNLNHDAMYWYRQDPGQGLRLIYYSQIVNDFQKGDIAEGYSVSREKKESFPLTVTSAQKNPTAFYLCASSVGQAFNQPQHFGDGTRLSIL.

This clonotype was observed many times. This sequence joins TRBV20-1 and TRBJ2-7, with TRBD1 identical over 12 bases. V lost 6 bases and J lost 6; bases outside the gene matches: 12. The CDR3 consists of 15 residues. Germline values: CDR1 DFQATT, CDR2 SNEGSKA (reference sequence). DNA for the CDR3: TGCAGTGCCAAGATCCGGGACAGGGGGCTGTCCGAGCAGTACTTC. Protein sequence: CSAKIRDRGLSEQYF.

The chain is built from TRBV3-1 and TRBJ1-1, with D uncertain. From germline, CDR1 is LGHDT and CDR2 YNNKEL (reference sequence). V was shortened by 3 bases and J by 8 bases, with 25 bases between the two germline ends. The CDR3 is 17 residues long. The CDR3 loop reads CASSHLTSGVRLGEAFF. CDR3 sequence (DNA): TGTGCCAGCAGCCATCTGACCTCAGGCGTGAGACTGGGGGAAGCTTTCTTT.

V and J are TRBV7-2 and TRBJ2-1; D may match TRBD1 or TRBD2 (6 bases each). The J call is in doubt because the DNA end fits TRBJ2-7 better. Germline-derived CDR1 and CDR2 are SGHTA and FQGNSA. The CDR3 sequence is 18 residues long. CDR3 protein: CASSLISGGPSLYNEQYF. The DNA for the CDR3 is TGTGCCAGCAGCTTAATAAGTGGGGGGCCGTCCCTCTACAATGAGCAGTACTTC.

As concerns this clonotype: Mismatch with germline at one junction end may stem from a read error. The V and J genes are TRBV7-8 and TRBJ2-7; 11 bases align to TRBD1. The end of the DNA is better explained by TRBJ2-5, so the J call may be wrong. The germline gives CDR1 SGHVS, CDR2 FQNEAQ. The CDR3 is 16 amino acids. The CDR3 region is CTSSFPDRGQGETQYF. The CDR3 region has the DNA TGTACCAGCAGCTTCCCGGACAGGGGGCAAGGAGAGACCCAGTACTTC.

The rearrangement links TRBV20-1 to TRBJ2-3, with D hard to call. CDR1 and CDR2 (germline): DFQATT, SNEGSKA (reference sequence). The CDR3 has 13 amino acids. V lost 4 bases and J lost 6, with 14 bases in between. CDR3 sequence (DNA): TGCAGTGCTACGAGCGCAAAACGGGATACGCAGTATTTT. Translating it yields CSATSAKRDTQYF.

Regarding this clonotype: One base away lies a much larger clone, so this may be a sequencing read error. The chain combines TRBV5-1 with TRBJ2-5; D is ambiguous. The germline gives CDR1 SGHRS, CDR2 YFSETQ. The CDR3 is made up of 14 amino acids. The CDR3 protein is CASSLVGYQGTQYF. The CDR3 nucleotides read TGCGCCAGCAGCTTGGTTGGGTACCAAGGGACCCAGTACTTC.

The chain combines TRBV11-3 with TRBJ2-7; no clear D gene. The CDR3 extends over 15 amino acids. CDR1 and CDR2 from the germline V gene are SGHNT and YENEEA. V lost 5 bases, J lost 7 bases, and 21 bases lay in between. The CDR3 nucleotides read TGTGCCAGCAGCCCACAAAACCTCCCGGTAAATGAGCAGTACTTC. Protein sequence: CASSPQNLPVNEQYF.

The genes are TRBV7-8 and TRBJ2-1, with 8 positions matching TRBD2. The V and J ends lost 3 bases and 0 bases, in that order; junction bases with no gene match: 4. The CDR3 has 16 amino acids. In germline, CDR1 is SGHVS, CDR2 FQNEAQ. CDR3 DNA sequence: TGTGCCAGCAGCTTGTCCGGGGGGGGCTCCTACAATGAGCAGTTCTTC. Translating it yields CASSLSGGGSYNEQFF.

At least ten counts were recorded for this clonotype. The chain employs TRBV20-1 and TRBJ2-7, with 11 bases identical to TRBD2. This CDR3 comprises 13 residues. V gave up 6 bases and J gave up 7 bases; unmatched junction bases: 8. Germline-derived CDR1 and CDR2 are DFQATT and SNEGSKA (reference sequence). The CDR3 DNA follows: TGCAGTGCACTAGCGGGGGTTTTAGGAGAGCAGTACTTC. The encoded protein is CSALAGVLGEQYF.

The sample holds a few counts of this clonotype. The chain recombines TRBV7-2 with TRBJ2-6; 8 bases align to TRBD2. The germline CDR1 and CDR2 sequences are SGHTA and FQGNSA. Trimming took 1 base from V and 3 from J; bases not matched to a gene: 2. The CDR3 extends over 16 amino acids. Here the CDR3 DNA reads TGTGCCAGCAGCTTAGACGCGGGGGGTGGGGCCAACGTCCTGACTTTC. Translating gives CASSLDAGGGANVLTF.